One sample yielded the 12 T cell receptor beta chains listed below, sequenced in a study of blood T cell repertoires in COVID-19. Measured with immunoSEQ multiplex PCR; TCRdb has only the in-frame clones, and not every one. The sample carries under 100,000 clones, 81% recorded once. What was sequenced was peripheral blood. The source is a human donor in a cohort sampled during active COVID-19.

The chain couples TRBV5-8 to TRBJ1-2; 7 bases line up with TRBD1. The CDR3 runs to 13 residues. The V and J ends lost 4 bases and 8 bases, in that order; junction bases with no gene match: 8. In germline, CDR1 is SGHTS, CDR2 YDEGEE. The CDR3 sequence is CASSHWTGLGYTF. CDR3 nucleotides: TGTGCCAGCAGCCATTGGACAGGCTTGGGCTACACCTTC.

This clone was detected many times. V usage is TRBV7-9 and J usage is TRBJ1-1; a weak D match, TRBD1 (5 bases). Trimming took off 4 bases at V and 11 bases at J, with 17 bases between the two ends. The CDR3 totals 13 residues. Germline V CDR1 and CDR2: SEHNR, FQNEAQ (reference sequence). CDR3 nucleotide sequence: TGTGCCAGCAGCTCCCAGGGAGGCGATGACGCTTTCTTT. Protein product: CASSSQGGDDAFF.

CDR3 in DNA: TGTGCCTGGAGTCGAGGCGGGGGTTCTTACGAGCAGTACTTC. It codes for CAWSRGGGSYEQYF. The gene calls are TRBV30 and TRBJ2-7; 7 positions agree with TRBD2. CDR1 GTSNPN and CDR2 SVGIG come from the germline V gene (reference sequence). The CDR3 contains 14 residues. J was trimmed by 4 bases and V by 2 bases; bases with no gene match: 8.

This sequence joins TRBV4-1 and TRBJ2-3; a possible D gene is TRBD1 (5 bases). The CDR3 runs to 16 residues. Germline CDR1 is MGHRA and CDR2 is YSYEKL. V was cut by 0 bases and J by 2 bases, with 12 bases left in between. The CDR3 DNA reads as TGCGCCAGCAGCCAAGATTTGAGGACAACCACAGATACGCAGTATTTT. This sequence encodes CASSQDLRTTTDTQYF.

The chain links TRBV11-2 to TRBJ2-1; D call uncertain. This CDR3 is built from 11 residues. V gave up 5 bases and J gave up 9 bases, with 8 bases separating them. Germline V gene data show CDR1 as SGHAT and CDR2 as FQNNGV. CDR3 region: CASSLTSEQFF. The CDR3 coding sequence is TGTGCCAGCAGCCTCACTTCTGAGCAGTTCTTC. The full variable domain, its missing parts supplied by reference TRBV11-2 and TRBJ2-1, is EAGVAQSPRYKIIEKRQSVAFWCNPISGHATLYWYQQILGQGPKLLIQFQNNGVVDDSQLPKDRFSAERLKGVDSTLKIQPAKLEDSAVYLCASSLTSEQFFGPGTRLTVL.

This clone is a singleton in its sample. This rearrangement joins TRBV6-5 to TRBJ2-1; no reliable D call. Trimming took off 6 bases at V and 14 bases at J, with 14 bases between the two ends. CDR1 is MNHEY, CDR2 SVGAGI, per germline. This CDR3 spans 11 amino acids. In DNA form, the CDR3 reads TGTGCCAGCAGCTCCGGAGAAGTCAAGTTCTTC. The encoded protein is CASSSGEVKFF.

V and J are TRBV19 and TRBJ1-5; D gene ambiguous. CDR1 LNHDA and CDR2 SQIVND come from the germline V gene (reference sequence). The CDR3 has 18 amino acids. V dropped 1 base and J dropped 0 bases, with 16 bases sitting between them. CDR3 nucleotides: TGTGCCAGTAGTATAGCCCCAACCACAGAATATAGCAATCAGCCCCAGCATTTT. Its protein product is CASSIAPTTEYSNQPQHF.

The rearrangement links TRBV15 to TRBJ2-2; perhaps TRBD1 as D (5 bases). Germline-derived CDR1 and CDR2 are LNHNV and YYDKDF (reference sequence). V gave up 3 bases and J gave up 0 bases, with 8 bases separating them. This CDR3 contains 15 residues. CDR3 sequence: CATSSDSPNTGELFF. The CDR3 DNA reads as TGTGCCACCAGCAGCGACAGTCCGAACACCGGGGAGCTGTTTTTT.

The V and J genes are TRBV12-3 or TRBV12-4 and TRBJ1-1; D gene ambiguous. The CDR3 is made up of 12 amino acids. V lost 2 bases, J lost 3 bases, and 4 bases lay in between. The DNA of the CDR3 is TGTGCCAGCAGTTTACTAGACACTGAAGCTTTCTTT. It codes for CASSLLDTEAFF.

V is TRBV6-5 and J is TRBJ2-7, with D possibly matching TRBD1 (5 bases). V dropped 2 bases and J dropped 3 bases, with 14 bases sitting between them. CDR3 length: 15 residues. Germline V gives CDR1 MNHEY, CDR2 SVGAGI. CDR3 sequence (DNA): TGTGCCAGCAGTTACACCCTTCAGGGCGGCTACGAGCAGTACTTC. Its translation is CASSYTLQGGYEQYF.

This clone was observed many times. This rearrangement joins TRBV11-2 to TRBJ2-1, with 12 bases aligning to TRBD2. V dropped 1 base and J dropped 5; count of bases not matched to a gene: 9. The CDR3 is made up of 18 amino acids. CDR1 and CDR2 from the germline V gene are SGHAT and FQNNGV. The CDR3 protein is CASSLGLLAGGPHNEQFF. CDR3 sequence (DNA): TGTGCCAGCAGCTTAGGGCTGCTAGCGGGGGGGCCCCACAATGAGCAGTTCTTC.

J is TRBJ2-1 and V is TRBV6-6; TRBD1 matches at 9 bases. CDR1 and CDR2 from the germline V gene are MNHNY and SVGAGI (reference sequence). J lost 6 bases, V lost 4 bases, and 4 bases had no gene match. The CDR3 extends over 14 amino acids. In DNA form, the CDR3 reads TGTGCCAGCAGTTCCCGGACAGGGGTCAATGAGCAGTTCTTC. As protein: CASSSRTGVNEQFF.